This T cell receptor (beta chain) was found in a study of T cells in Graves' hyperthyroidism and ophthalmopathy. For the study at large: Blood from the periphery was taken at initial diagnosis, before any treatment.

The CDR3 is made up of 17 amino acids. V was clipped by 2 bases and J by 3 bases; unmatched bases: 10. Germline V gene data show CDR1 as LGHNA and CDR2 as YNFKEQ. Study outcomes and limitations: Stable hyperthyroidism and ophthalmopathy were separated using 13 V-J signatures.

As concerns this clonotype: No antigen is known for it.

TCR beta CDR3 regions were amplified from RNA transcripts. The HTBI set primed first-round TCR CDR3 RT-PCR. TCRdb reprocessed the multiplex PCR reads via MiXCR and lists one record per CDR3 protein. The sample lists 300,000 to 400,000 distinct CDR3 sequences, roughly 14% occurring once. Under 3 months was the duration of disease in ophthalmopathy patients, who also had a Clinical Activity Score of at least 3 and a NOSPECS grade of at least 4. Roughly 10 ml of fresh peripheral blood supplied the PBMCs. The chain recombines TRBV4-2 with TRBJ2-3; 8 bases fit TRBD2. The sequence derives from a woman in her 30s with Graves' ophthalmopathy. Material: blood. The CDR3 sequence: CASSQLRGAGLTDTQYF. CDR3 nucleotides: TGTGCCAGCAGCCAACTGCGGGGGGCAGGGTTGACAGATACGCAGTATTTT.